The clone carrying this T cell receptor beta chain showed up many times. Its antigen remains unidentified. Individual cDNA molecules carried attached unique molecular identifiers. One entry per CDR3 protein results from TCRdb running MiXCR on the 5' RACE reads. The sample shows approximately 27,000 distinct CDR3 sequences, about 5% of them seen only once. The data originate from a study of early T cells in non-severe SARS-CoV-2 infection. Study details: Sequencing input comprised bulk RNA from unsorted whole blood; chain pairing was not available.

The CDR3 is made up of 15 amino acids. Germline assignment: CDR1 KGHSH and CDR2 LQKENI. V shed 6 bases and J shed 7 bases, with 19 bases lying between them. Study results and caveats: Matching with VDJdb favored anti-spike CD8 responses (missing private and CD4 specificities).

Sample: whole blood. This chain uses TRBV18 with TRBJ2-1; D remains unclear. This sequence originates from an adult who was a healthcare worker with PCR-confirmed SARS-CoV-2 infection or an uninfected control (not recorded which). DNA of the CDR3: TGTGCCAGCTCTTTCGCAGGACCGAGCCTGAATGAGCAGTTCTTC. This codes for CASSFAGPSLNEQFF.